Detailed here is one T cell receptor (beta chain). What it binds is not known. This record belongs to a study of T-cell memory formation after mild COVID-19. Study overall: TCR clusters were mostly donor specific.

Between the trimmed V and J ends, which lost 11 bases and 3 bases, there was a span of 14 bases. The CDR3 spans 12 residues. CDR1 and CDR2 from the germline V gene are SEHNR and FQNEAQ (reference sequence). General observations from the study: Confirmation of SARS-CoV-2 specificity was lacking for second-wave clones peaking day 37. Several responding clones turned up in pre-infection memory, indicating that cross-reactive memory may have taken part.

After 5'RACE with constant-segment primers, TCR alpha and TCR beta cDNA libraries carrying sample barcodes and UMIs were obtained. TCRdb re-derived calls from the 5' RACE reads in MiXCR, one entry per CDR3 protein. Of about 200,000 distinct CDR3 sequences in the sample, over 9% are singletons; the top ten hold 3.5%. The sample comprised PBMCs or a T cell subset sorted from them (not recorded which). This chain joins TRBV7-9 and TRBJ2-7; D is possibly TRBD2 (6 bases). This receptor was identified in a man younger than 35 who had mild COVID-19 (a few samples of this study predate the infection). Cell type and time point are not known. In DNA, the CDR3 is TGTGCCTCAGGGCAGGGAGGCTACGAGCAGTACTTC. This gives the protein CASGQGGYEQYF.